Following are 5 T cell receptor beta chains from one sample sequenced in a study of blood T cell repertoires in COVID-19. Assay: immunoSEQ multiplex PCR; the TCRdb copy retains only in-frame clones and omits some. The sample shows roughly 73,000 clones, roughly 90% of them seen only once. Sequenced: peripheral blood. These receptors all come from a man between 65 and 79 years old with active or convalescent COVID-19.

V gene TRBV7-8 combines with J gene TRBJ2-1; 9 bases are shared with TRBD2. The V segment lost 4 bases and the J segment 6 bases; nucleotides outside the gene matches: 10. Germline CDR1 is SGHVS and CDR2 is FQNEAQ. CDR3 size: 16 residues. CDR3 coding DNA: TGTGCCAGCAGCTCCGTAAGACTAGCGGTGGGCAATGAGCAGTTCTTC. Translated, it gives CASSSVRLAVGNEQFF.

This chain links TRBV5-1 with TRBJ2-7, with 11 bases fitting TRBD1. The germline gives CDR1 SGHRS, CDR2 YFSETQ. V lost 7 bases, J lost 5 bases, and 14 bases stayed unmatched. This CDR3 comprises 16 residues. CDR3 protein: CASGLGPGQGVNEQYF. In nucleotides, the CDR3 is TGCGCCAGCGGTTTAGGGCCGGGACAGGGGGTGAACGAGCAGTACTTC.

V usage is TRBV9 and J usage is TRBJ2-3, with D possibly being TRBD1 (5 bases). The V gene's germline CDR1 is SGDLS and CDR2 YYNGEE. Trimming pared 0 bases from V and 2 bases from J, leaving 7 bases between. This CDR3 spans 14 amino acids. Here the CDR3 DNA reads TGTGCCAGCAGCGTAGAACAGGCCACAGATACGCAGTATTTT. It specifies CASSVEQATDTQYF.

V usage is TRBV6-5 and J usage is TRBJ2-3; 12 bases are shared with TRBD2. The germline V gene has CDR1 MNHEY and CDR2 SVGAGI. The ends lost 6 bases at V and 10 bases at J; junction bases unmatched: 5. The CDR3 totals 13 residues. The CDR3 loop reads CASRLAGGPPQYF. CDR3 DNA: TGTGCCAGCAGACTAGCGGGAGGCCCCCCGCAGTATTTT.

This clone has only one observation. This chain uses TRBV5-8 with TRBJ2-5, with 9 bases fitting TRBD2. The germline gives CDR1 SGHTS, CDR2 YDEGEE. This CDR3 region has 13 residues. V was clipped by 6 bases and J by 5 bases; unmatched bases: 5. CDR3 in amino acids: CASIAGEGETQYF. The CDR3 nucleotides are TGTGCCAGCATAGCGGGAGAGGGGGAGACCCAGTACTTC.